This TCR beta chain was sequenced in a study of CD8 T cells in Susac syndrome. Negative isolation yielded the CD8+ and CD4+ T cells, while FACS enriched the TEMRA cells. In germline, CDR1 is SQVTM, CDR2 ANQGSEA. The CDR3 totals 13 residues. V shed 2 bases and J shed 4 bases, with 10 bases lying between them. Reverse transcription used about 0.45 to 1 ug RNA and random hexamers. Coverage of TCR beta CDR3 amplification by immunoSEQ multiplex PCR extended to 54 Vbeta and 13 Jbeta. MiXCR, applied by TCRdb to the immunoSEQ multiplex PCR reads, yields one record per CDR3 protein. This table holds roughly 400,000 distinct CDR3 sequences, approximately 85% found once.

The sample taken for sequencing was CD8+ T cells from PBMCs. J is TRBJ2-3 and V is TRBV29-1; D could derive from TRBD1 or TRBD2 (5 bases each). The clonotype comes from a human donor with multiple sclerosis. In DNA form, the CDR3 reads TGCAGCGTTGAACCAGAGGGACCAGATACGCAGTATTTT. Protein product: CSVEPEGPDTQYF.